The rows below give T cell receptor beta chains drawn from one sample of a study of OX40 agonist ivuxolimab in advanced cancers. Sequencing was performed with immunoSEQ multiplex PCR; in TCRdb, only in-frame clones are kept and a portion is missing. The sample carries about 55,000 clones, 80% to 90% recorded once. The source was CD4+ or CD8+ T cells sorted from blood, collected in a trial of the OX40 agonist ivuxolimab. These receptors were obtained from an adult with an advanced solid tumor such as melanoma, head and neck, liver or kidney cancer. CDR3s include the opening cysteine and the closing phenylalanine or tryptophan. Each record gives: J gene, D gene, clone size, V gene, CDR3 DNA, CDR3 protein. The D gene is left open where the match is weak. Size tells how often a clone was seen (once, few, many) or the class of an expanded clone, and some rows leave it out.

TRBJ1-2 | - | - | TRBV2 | TGTGCCAGCAGTGAACTGGACAGAGTTAACTATGGCTACACCTTC | CASSELDRVNYGYTF
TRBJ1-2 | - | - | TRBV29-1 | TGCAGCGTTAACAGACCCAGCGAAACATCTAACTATGGCTACACCTTC | CSVNRPSETSNYGYTF
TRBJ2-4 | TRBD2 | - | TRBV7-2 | TGTGCCAGCAGCTCCATTAGCGGCGGGGGGAGGAACATTCAGTACTTC | CASSSISGGGRNIQYF
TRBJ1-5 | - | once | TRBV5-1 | TGCGCCAGCAGCTTGGCCGGGGCAGGGCATCAGCCCCAGCATTTT | CASSLAGAGHQPQHF
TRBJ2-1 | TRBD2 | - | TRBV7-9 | TGTGCCAGCAGCCCTAGCGGGAGTTTCGTTAATGAGCAGTTCTTC | CASSPSGSFVNEQFF
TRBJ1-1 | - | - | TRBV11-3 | TGTGCCAGCAGCTTAGATACTTCAATGAACACTGAAGCTTTCTTT | CASSLDTSMNTEAFF
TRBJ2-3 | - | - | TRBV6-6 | TGTGCCAGCAGTCCTTTCTATGGGGGAGAAACAGATACGCAGTATTTT | CASSPFYGGETDTQYF
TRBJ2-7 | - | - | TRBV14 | TGTGCCAGCAGCCAAGGAGGAAGGACCTCCACCTACTTC | CASSQGGRTSTYF
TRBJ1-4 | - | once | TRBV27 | TGTGCCAGCAGGCCACGAGGGCGGGAGGCTAGTGAAAAACTGTTTTTT | CASRPRGREASEKLFF
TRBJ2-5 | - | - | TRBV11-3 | TGTGCCAGCAGCCCGATGGGGACCCAGTACTTC | CASSPMGTQYF
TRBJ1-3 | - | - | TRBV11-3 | TGTGCCAGCAGCTTAGATAGCCGCACTGGAAACACCATATATTTT | CASSLDSRTGNTIYF
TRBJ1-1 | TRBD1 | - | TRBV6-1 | TGTGCCAGCAGTCCAGACAGGGGGCTCACTGAAGCTTTCTTT | CASSPDRGLTEAFF
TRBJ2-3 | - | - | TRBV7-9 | TGTGCCAGCAGCCAGCTAGATACGCAGTATTTT | CASSQLDTQYF
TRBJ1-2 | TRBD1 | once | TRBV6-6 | TGTGCCAGCAGCCGGGGAGACAGGGCGGCCTATGGCTACACCTTC | CASSRGDRAAYGYTF
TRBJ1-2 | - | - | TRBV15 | TGTGCCACCAGCAGAGGTGATCCTCGGGGGGCTAACTATGGCTACACCTTC | CATSRGDPRGANYGYTF
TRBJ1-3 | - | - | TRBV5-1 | TGCGCCAGCAGCTTGGTGGGGTCTGGAAACACCATATATTTT | CASSLVGSGNTIYF
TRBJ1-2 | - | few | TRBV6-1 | TGTGCCAGCAGTGAAGCAATGCTGAGGGTCCAAAACTATGGCTACACCTTC | CASSEAMLRVQNYGYTF
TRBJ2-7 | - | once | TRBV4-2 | TGTGCCAGCAGCCAAGATAGGGGTAGCGAGCAGTACTTC | CASSQDRGSEQYF
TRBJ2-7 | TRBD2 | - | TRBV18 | TGTGCCAGCTCACCAGCGGGACTAGCTTACGAGCAGTACTTC | CASSPAGLAYEQYF
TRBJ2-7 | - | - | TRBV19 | TGTGCCAGTGCCCCGACAGGCAGCTCCTACGAGCAGTACTTC | CASAPTGSSYEQYF
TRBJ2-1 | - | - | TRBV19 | TGTGCCAGTAGTATAGGCTCGGGGCAGTTCTTC | CASSIGSGQFF
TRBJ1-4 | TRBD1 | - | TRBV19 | TGTGCCAGTAGTTGGGGGACAGGGGTTTCTAATGAAAAACTGTTTTTT | CASSWGTGVSNEKLFF
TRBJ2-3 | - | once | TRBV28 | TGTGCCAGCAGACTACTCCGGGACTCCAGGGGAGATACGCAGTATTTT | CASRLLRDSRGDTQYF
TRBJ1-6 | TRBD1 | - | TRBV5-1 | TGCGCCAGCAGTAGACAGGGTGGTGATTCACCCCTCCACTTT | CASSRQGGDSPLHF
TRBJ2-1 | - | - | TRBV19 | TGTGCCAGTAGGGGGAAGGCAGGACCCCTGGGGCAGTTCTTC | CASRGKAGPLGQFF
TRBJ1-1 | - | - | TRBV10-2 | TGCGCCAGCAGTGAACTGACGACAGGCGTCAAAGCTTTCTTT | CASSELTTGVKAFF
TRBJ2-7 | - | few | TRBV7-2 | TGTGCCAGCAGCTTAGGTACACTTCGCTCCTACGAGCAGTACTTC | CASSLGTLRSYEQYF
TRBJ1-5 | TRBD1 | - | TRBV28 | TGTGCCAGCAGCGCCCGGACAGGGCTAACGCATTTT | CASSARTGLTHF
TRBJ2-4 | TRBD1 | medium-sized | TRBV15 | TGTGCCACCAGCAGTCCGGGACAGAGAGAAAACATTCAGTACTTC | CATSSPGQRENIQYF
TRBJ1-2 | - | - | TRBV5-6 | TGTGCCAGCAGCCTGGGGGGAGGGGCTAACTATGGCTACACCTTC | CASSLGGGANYGYTF
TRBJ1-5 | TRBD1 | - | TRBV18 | TGTGCCAGCTCACCTGCAGGACAGGGCAGGACCCAGCCCCAGCATTTT | CASSPAGQGRTQPQHF
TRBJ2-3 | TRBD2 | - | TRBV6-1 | TGTGCCAGCAGTGATCTTTTACTAGCGCCGAACGGGGATACGCAGTATTTT | CASSDLLLAPNGDTQYF
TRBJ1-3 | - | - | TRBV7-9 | TGTGCCAGCAGCCCGACCTCGTTTGGGACCTCTGGAAACACCATATATTTT | CASSPTSFGTSGNTIYF
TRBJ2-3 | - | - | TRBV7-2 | TGTGCCAGCATCGTACAGGTTAGAGGGGCAGATACGCAGTATTTT | CASIVQVRGADTQYF
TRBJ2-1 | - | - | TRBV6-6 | TGTGCCAGCAGCGCGACTGTGGGGAATGAGCAGTTCTTC | CASSATVGNEQFF
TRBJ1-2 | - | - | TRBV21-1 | TGTGCCAGCAGCAAAAGAGAGGAGACAGGTTCGGGATCTAACTATGGCTACACCTTC | CASSKREETGSGSNYGYTF
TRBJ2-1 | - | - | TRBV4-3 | TGCGCCAGCAGCCCCAGGCTGGAACTCAATGAGCAGTTCTTC | CASSPRLELNEQFF
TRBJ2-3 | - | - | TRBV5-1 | TGCGCCAGCAGCTTGGGGGGAGGCGGAAGCACAGATACGCAGTATTTT | CASSLGGGGSTDTQYF
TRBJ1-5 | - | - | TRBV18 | TGTGCCAGCTCACCACCGCCTTATAGCAATCAGCCCCAGCATTTT | CASSPPPYSNQPQHF